These 6 T cell receptor beta chains originate from one sample sequenced in a study of beta chain features in type 1 diabetes. Every bit of the isolated RNA underwent reverse transcription, so sequencing read expressed TCRB transcripts. The table came from immunoSEQ multiplex PCR; TCRdb's copy has only in-frame clones and leaves some out. This table holds 850,000 to 900,000 clones, 15% to 20% found once. Source material: naive CD4+ T cells from blood. The receptors originated from a woman between 18 and 30 years old in good health.

This clone was seen only a few times. The rearrangement uses TRBV6-5 and TRBJ2-1; 7 nucleotides agree with TRBD2. Germline CDR1 MNHEY, CDR2 SVGAGI. With V trimmed by 7 bases and J by 6 bases, 9 bases remained unmatched. The CDR3 extends over 14 amino acids. The CDR3 spells CASKEDGRCNEQFF. CDR3 DNA: TGTGCCAGCAAGGAAGACGGGAGGTGCAATGAGCAGTTCTTC.

The chain employs TRBV7-3 and TRBJ2-2; D might be TRBD2 (5 bases). The CDR3 totals 16 residues. Germline loops: CDR1 SGHTA, CDR2 FQGTGA. Trimming took off 2 bases at V and 1 base at J, with 11 bases between the two ends. The CDR3 is CASSLFSAKNTGELFF. The CDR3 DNA sequence: TGTGCCAGCAGCTTATTTAGCGCTAAGAACACCGGGGAGCTGTTTTTT.

A few counts support this clone. Other DNA sequences of this sample code for an identical CDR3. J is TRBJ2-7 and V is TRBV5-1; 8 nucleotides agree with TRBD2. Germline assignment: CDR1 SGHRS and CDR2 YFSETQ. V lost 1 base, J lost 4 bases, and 4 bases stayed unmatched. The CDR3 sequence is 14 residues long. The DNA for the CDR3 is TGCGCCAGCAGCTTGCTAGCGGGCGGATACGAGCAGTACTTC. Translated, it gives CASSLLAGGYEQYF.

This clone was counted at least ten times. The CDR3 DNA reads as TGTGCCAGCAGCCAAGAGGGACGTTCTCGGTACTTC. This translates into CASSQEGRSRYF. V is TRBV14 and J is TRBJ2-4; tentatively, D is TRBD1 or TRBD2 (5 bases each). From germline, CDR1 is SGHDN and CDR2 FVKESK. Trimming shortened V by 0 bases and J by 15 bases, and 12 bases separated the two germline ends. This CDR3 is built from 12 residues.

V is TRBV5-1 and J is TRBJ2-3, with TRBD2 matching 9 bases. The germline gives CDR1 SGHRS, CDR2 YFSETQ. The CDR3 covers 18 residues. Losses at the gene ends were 4 bases for V and 2 bases for J; bases not matched to a gene: 14. The CDR3 sequence is CASSVAGAHGLITDTQYF. In nucleotides, the CDR3 is TGCGCCAGCAGCGTAGCGGGAGCTCACGGTCTAATCACAGATACGCAGTATTTT. Supplemented by reference TRBV5-1 and TRBJ2-3, the full variable domain reads KAGVTQTPRYLIKTRGQQVTLSCSPISGHRSVSWYQQTPGQGLQFLFEYFSETQRNKGNFPGRFSGRQFSNSRSEMNVSTLELGDSALYLCASSVAGAHGLITDTQYFGPGTRLTVL.

The chain has TRBV7-2 and TRBJ1-1; D uncertain. CDR1 and CDR2 (germline): SGHTA, FQGNSA. This CDR3 contains 12 residues. Trimming shortened V by 5 bases and J by 2 bases, and 6 bases separated the two germline ends. The CDR3 bases are TGTGCCAGCAGCCCCCGAAACACTGAAGCTTTCTTT. Amino acids: CASSPRNTEAFF. Drawing the rest from reference TRBV7-2 and TRBJ1-1, the complete variable domain is GAGVSQSPSNKVTEKGKDVELRCDPISGHTALYWYRQSLGQGLEFLIYFQGNSAPDKSGLPSDRFSAERTGGSVSTLTIQRTQQEDSAVYLCASSPRNTEAFFGQGTRLTVV.